This T cell receptor (beta chain) was identified during a study of cytomegalovirus exposure and HLA in healthy donors. About the study: Per a later analysis, the 666 first-cohort and approximately 120 validation repertoires shared one platform.

This CDR3 has 16 amino acids. V lost 1 base to trimming and J lost 1 base, with 13 bases between them. Germline lookup yields CDR1 MNHEY and CDR2 SMNVEV (reference sequence). Of note for this clone: Antigen specificity is unknown.

Sequenced by immunoSEQ multiplex PCR; TCRdb stores in-frame clones only, minus some. Here the sample spans about 160,000 clones, around four fifths being singletons. Study results and caveats: Cytomegalovirus association was assigned to approximately 160 TCR beta chains. According to a later analysis, TCR clusters from the first cohort tended to co-occur in the 120 or so validation repertoires.

The V call is TRBV27, the J call TRBJ1-1; possible D gene TRBD1, 6 bases. The sequenced material came from PBMCs. This clonotype was obtained from a man in his thirties or forties in good health and CMV-seropositive. CDR3 sequence (DNA): TGTGCCAGCAGTTTATTTTCGGGGGGGGCGAACACTGAAGCTTTCTTT. It encodes CASSLFSGGANTEAFF.